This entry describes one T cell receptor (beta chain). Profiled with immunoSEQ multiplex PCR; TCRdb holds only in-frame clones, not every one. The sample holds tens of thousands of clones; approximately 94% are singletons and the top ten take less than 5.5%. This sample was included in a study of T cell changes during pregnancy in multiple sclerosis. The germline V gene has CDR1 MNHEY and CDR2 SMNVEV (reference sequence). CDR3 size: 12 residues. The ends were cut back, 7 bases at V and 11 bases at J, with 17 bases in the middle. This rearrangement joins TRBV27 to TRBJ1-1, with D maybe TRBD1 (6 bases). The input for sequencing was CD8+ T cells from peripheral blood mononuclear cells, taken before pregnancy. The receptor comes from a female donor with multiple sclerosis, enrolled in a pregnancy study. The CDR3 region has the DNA TGTGCCAGCAAGACAGGAGGCCGAGCGGCTTTCTTT. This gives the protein CASKTGGRAAFF.